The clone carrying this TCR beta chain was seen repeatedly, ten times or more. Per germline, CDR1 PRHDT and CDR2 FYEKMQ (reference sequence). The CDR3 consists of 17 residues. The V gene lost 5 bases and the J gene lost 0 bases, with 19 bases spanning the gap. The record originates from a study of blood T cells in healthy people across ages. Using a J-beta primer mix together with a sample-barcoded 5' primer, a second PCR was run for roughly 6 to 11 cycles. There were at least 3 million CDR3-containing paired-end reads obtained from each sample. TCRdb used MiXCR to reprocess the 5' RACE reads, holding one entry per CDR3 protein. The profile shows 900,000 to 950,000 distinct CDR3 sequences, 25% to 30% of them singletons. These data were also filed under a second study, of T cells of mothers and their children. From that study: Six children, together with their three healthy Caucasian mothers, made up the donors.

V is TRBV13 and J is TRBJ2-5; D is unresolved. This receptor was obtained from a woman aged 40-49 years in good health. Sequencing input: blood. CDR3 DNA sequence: TGTGCCAGCAGCCGGATGCAGTGGGGTACCTACCAAGAGACCCAGTACTTC. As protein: CASSRMQWGTYQETQYF.